This T cell receptor (beta chain) was found in a study of technical replicates of blood from a few donors. Germline CDR1 and CDR2: SGHVS and FNYEAQ. Trimming at V came to 5 bases and at J to 7 bases, leaving 10 bases not matched to a gene. The CDR3 has 14 amino acids. This clone was recorded only once. Profiling relied on immunoSEQ multiplex PCR, and the TCRdb table lists in-frame clones only, not all of them. The profile shows approximately 68,000 clones, about 97% of them singletons. The chain joins TRBV7-6 to TRBJ2-5; 7 bases are a match to TRBD1. The origin of this receptor is a human donor in good health. Input material: T cells isolated from PBMCs. CDR3 DNA: TGTGCCAGCAGCCGCCGGGACAGCTTTGGGACCCAGTACTTC. This sequence encodes CASSRRDSFGTQYF.